The TCR beta chain described here comes from a study of T-cell memory formation after mild COVID-19. Study-wide results and caveats: Clones that got smaller from day 15 to 85 had even CD4/CD8, while clones growing later tipped toward CD4+.

With respect to this clonotype: Its antigen remains unknown.

Each CDR3 protein gets one entry after TCRdb re-called the 5' RACE reads with MiXCR. The sample lists 500,000 to 550,000 distinct CDR3 sequences, roughly 20% seen once, with roughly an eighth in the top ten. Germline assignment: CDR1 KGHSH and CDR2 LQKENI. Trimming took off 3 bases at V and 5 bases at J, with 14 bases between the two ends. CDR3 size: 15 residues. The sequencing sample was made of PBMCs or a T cell subset sorted from them (not recorded which). The chain has TRBV18 and TRBJ2-1; TRBD2 is a possible D gene (7 bases). This clonotype was obtained from an adult woman who had mild COVID-19 (a few samples of this study predate the infection). Cell type and time point are not known. DNA of the CDR3: TGTGCCAGCTCACCCCTCGCGGGGGCCAACAATGAGCAGTTCTTC. Encoded protein: CASSPLAGANNEQFF. Using reference TRBV18 and TRBJ2-1 for the parts outside the CDR3, the full variable domain is NAGVMQNPRHLVRRRGQEARLRCSPMKGHSHVYWYRQLPEEGLKFMVYLQKENIIDESGMPKERFSAEFPKEGPSILRIQQVVRGDSAAYFCASSPLAGANNEQFFGPGTRLTVL.